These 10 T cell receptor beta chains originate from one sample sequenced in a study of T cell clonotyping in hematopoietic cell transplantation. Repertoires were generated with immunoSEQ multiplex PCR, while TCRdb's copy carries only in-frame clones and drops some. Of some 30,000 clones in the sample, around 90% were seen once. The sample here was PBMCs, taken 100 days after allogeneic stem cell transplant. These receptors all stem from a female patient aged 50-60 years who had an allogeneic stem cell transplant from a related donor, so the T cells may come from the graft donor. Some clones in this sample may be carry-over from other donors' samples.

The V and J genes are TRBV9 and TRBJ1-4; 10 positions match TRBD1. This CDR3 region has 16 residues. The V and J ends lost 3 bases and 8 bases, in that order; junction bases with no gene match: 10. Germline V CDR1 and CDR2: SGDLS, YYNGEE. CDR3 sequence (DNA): TGTGCCAGCAGCGAGACAGGGGGCGGATCGTCGGAAAAACTGTTTTTT. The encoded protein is CASSETGGGSSEKLFF. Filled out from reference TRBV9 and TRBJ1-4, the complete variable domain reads DSGVTQTPKHLITATGQRVTLRCSPRSGDLSVYWYQQSLDQGLQFLIQYYNGEERAKGNILERFSAQQFPDLHSELNLSSLELGDSALYFCASSETGGGSSEKLFFGSGTQLSVL.

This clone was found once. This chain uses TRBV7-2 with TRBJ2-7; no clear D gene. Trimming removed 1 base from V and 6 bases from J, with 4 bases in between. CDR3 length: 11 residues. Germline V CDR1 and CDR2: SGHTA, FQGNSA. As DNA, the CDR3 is TGTGCCAGCAGCTTAGTGGGCGAGCAGTACTTC. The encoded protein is CASSLVGEQYF.

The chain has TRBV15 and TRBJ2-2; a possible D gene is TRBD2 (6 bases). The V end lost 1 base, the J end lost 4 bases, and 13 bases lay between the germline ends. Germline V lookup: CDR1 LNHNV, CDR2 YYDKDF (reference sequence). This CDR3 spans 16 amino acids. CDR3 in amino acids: CATSRGAGQGTGELFF. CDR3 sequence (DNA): TGTGCCACCAGCAGAGGGGCGGGGCAGGGCACCGGGGAGCTGTTTTTT.

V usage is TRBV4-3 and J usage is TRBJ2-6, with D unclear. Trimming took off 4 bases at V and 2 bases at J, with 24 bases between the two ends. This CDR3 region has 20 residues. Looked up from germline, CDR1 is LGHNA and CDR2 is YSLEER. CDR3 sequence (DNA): TGCGCCAGCAGCCCGCTCCCGTATACAACCTCTGGGGCTGGGGCCAACGTCCTGACTTTC. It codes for CASSPLPYTTSGAGANVLTF.

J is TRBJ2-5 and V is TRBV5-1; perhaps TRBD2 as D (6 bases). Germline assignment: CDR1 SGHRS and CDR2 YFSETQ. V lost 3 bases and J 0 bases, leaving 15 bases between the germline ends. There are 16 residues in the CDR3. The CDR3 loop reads CASSSGWGEYQETQYF. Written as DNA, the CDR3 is TGCGCCAGCAGCTCGGGATGGGGGGAGTACCAAGAGACCCAGTACTTC.

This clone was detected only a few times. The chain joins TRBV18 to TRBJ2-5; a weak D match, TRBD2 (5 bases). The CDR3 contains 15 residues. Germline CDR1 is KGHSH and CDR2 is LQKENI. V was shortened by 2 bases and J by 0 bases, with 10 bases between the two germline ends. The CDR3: CASSPSGGYQETQYF. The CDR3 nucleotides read TGTGCCAGCTCACCATCGGGCGGGTACCAAGAGACCCAGTACTTC.

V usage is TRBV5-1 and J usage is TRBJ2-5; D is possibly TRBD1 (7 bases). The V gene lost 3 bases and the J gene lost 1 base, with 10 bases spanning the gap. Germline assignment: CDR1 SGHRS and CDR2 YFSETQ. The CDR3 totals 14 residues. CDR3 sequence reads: CASSSGDSQETQYF. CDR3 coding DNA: TGCGCCAGCAGCTCGGGGGACAGCCAAGAGACCCAGTACTTC.

The CDR3 region has the DNA TGTGCCTGGAGTGGGGACTCGTTGAGCAATCAGCCCCAGCATTTT. Its translation is CAWSGDSLSNQPQHF. The rearrangement joins TRBV30 to TRBJ1-5; possibly TRBD1 for D (5 bases). Between the trimmed V and J ends, which lost 1 base and 1 base, there was a span of 11 bases. This CDR3 spans 15 amino acids. CDR1 and CDR2 (germline): GTSNPN, SVGIG (reference sequence).

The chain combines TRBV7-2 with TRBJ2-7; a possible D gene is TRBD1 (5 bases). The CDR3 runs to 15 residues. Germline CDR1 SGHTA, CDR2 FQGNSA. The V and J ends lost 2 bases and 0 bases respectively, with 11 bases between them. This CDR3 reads CASSLMGPSSYEQYF. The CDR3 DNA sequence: TGTGCCAGCAGCTTAATGGGGCCGAGCTCCTACGAGCAGTACTTC.

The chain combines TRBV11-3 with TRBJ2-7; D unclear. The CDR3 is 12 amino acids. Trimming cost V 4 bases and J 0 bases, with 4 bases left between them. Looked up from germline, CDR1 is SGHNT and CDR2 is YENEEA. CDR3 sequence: CASSSSSYEQYF. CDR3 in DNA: TGTGCCAGCAGCTCGAGCTCCTACGAGCAGTACTTC.